This T cell receptor (beta chain) was identified in a study of T cell responses to AZD1222 COVID-19 vaccine. Study-level points and caveats: Donors were mostly white British, more females; clonal diversity possibly underestimated. Regions 160-218 and 743-854 held dominance among vaccine-associated CD4 TCRs, which spanned spike. Repertoires in all cases were sampled only once the peak T cell response had passed.

Germline CDR1 SGHTA, CDR2 FQGNSA. J gave up 6 bases and V 5 bases, and 8 bases lay outside the gene matches. This CDR3 region has 14 residues. Pooled together were second doses at about 4 or about 12 weeks. The table came from immunoSEQ multiplex PCR; TCRdb's copy has only in-frame clones and leaves some out. The sample lists around 130,000 clones; approximately 90% were seen once. In the case of this clone: Its specificity is unknown.

Source: peripheral blood, taken 28 days after the second AZD1222 dose. This receptor was obtained from an adult who received the AZD1222 COVID-19 vaccine. The chain employs TRBV7-2 and TRBJ2-3; 7 bases line up with TRBD2. CDR3 residues: CASSQNSGGDTQYF. The CDR3, as DNA: TGTGCCAGCAGCCAGAATTCGGGGGGTGATACGCAGTATTTT.